This entry lists 31 T cell receptor beta chains sequenced from one sample in a study of sequential checkpoint blockade in melanoma. As to treatment: randomized to nivolumab then ipilimumab (arm A) or the reverse (arm B). Measured with immunoSEQ multiplex PCR; TCRdb has only the in-frame clones, and not every one. The sample has some 20,000 clones, over 70% seen once. The material sequenced was CD8+ T cells sorted from blood (inferred from file names), taken from a patient given nivolumab and ipilimumab in sequence. Receptors originate from a human donor with melanoma.

In its sample, this clone was seen a few times. An end of the junction differs from the germline gene, which may be a read error. The gene calls are TRBV7-8 and TRBJ1-6; D uncertain. The V gene's germline CDR1 is SGHVS and CDR2 FQNEAQ. This CDR3 is 20 amino acids long. This CDR3 is CASSLRPIYQDGSYNSPLHF. The CDR3 coding sequence is TGTGCCAGCAGCTTAAGGCCGATTTACCAGGATGGCTCCTATAATTCTCCCCTCCACTTT.

The chain recombines TRBV27 with TRBJ2-7; D may be TRBD1 (5 bases). Trimming left V 2 bases short and J 5 bases short, with 16 bases between. Per the germline V gene, CDR1 is MNHEY and CDR2 is SMNVEV (reference sequence). This CDR3 spans 15 amino acids. This chain's CDR3 is CASSLVGRSSDEQYF. The CDR3 DNA reads TGTGCCAGCAGTTTAGTGGGGCGGAGTTCGGACGAGCAGTACTTC.

V and J are TRBV5-8 and TRBJ1-6; a possible D gene is TRBD1 (6 bases). Germline CDR1 and CDR2: SGHTS and YDEGEE. The CDR3 totals 17 residues. The V and J ends lost 6 bases and 0 bases respectively, with 16 bases between them. Written as DNA, the CDR3 is TGTGCCAGCACTATAACGGACAGCTCCTCCTATAATTCACCCCTCCACTTT. It translates to CASTITDSSSYNSPLHF.

The chain uses TRBV13 and TRBJ2-7; 9 bases fit TRBD2. The germline gives CDR1 PRHDT, CDR2 FYEKMQ (reference sequence). V shed 7 bases and J 4 bases; nucleotides not matched to a gene: 8. The CDR3 has 14 residues. CDR3 loop: CASMLAGPQYEQYF. The DNA for the CDR3 is TGTGCCAGCATGCTAGCGGGACCTCAGTACGAGCAGTACTTC.

The chain carries TRBV27 and TRBJ2-7; the D gene is possibly TRBD2 (6 bases). Trimming cost V 5 bases and J 4 bases, with 15 bases left between them. CDR1 and CDR2 from the germline V gene are MNHEY and SMNVEV (reference sequence). The CDR3 totals 14 residues. The CDR3 sequence: CASSPTLEGYEQYF. The CDR3 region has the DNA TGTGCCAGCAGTCCGACGCTGGAGGGATACGAGCAGTACTTC.

This clone has only one observation. The CDR3 sequence is CASSSKRSLGHYGYTF. The CDR3 coding sequence is TGTGCCAGCAGCTCGAAACGTTCATTGGGGCACTATGGCTACACCTTC. This rearrangement joins TRBV7-9 to TRBJ1-2, with D possibly being TRBD1 (5 bases). V was pared by 4 bases and J by 3 bases, with 18 bases between. Germline lookup yields CDR1 SEHNR and CDR2 FQNEAQ (reference sequence). This CDR3 is built from 16 residues.

The chain employs TRBV7-9 and TRBJ1-6; tentatively, D is TRBD1 (5 bases). The CDR3 covers 16 residues. V was trimmed by 6 bases and J by 0 bases, leaving 12 bases between them. Per the germline V gene, CDR1 is SEHNR and CDR2 is FQNEAQ (reference sequence). CDR3 in amino acids: CASRQAISSYNSPLHF. The CDR3 region has the DNA TGTGCCAGCAGACAGGCGATTTCCTCCTATAATTCACCCCTCCACTTT.

The rearrangement links TRBV19 to TRBJ1-4; the D gene is possibly TRBD1 (5 bases). Germline V lookup: CDR1 LNHDA, CDR2 SQIVND (reference sequence). This CDR3 comprises 16 residues. The ends were cut back, 5 bases at V and 5 bases at J, with 18 bases in the middle. For the CDR3, the DNA is TGTGCCAGTAGTGCCGTCCCGGAGGGACTGAATGAAAAACTGTTTTTT. It encodes CASSAVPEGLNEKLFF.

CDR3 nucleotide sequence: TGTGCCAGCAGCGGGGGGGACTATGGCTACACCTTC. Translation gives CASSGGDYGYTF. The chain joins TRBV7-8 to TRBJ1-2; D might be TRBD1 (5 bases). Germline V gene data show CDR1 as SGHVS and CDR2 as FQNEAQ. CDR3 length equals 12 residues. Between the trimmed V and J ends, which lost 5 bases and 3 bases, there was a span of 7 bases.

The chain couples TRBV27 to TRBJ1-6, with D possibly being TRBD1 (6 bases). There are 14 residues in the CDR3. Trimming took 5 bases from V and 9 from J, leaving 14 bases between them. CDR1 MNHEY and CDR2 SMNVEV come from the germline V gene (reference sequence). The CDR3 here is CASSLGGLGSPLHF. The DNA for the CDR3 is TGTGCCAGCAGTCTGGGGGGGCTTGGTTCACCCCTCCACTTT.

This clone occurred once. The V gene is TRBV15, the J gene TRBJ2-1, with 10 bases lining up with TRBD2. V lost 5 bases and J lost 6; bases outside the gene matches: 7. The germline CDR1 and CDR2 sequences are LNHNV and YYDKDF (reference sequence). CDR3 length equals 15 residues. The chain's CDR3 is CATSAGLAQRNEQFF. The CDR3 DNA reads as TGTGCCACCAGCGCGGGACTAGCGCAACGCAATGAGCAGTTCTTC.

By its share, this clone is medium-sized (0.01 to 0.1%). In nucleotides, the CDR3 is TGTGCCAGCAGCTGGGGACAGATCTACACCTTC. This encodes CASSWGQIYTF. The V call is TRBV9, the J call TRBJ1-2; TRBD1 matches 7 bases. The length of the CDR3 is 11 residues. V lost 4 bases to trimming and J lost 10 bases; unmatched junction nucleotides: 4. The germline V gene has CDR1 SGDLS and CDR2 YYNGEE.

CDR3 sequence reads: CASSAHPGTVYEQYF. Here the CDR3 DNA reads TGTGCCAGCAGCGCACACCCCGGGACAGTTTACGAGCAGTACTTC. This chain links TRBV11-2 with TRBJ2-7, with 7 bases identical to TRBD1. Germline lookup yields CDR1 SGHAT and CDR2 FQNNGV. This CDR3 is built from 15 residues. The ends lost 5 bases at V and 4 bases at J; junction bases unmatched: 11.

The CDR3 bases are TGCGCCAGCAGCTTGGTTGGTAGCGGTCCGTCCGAGCAGTACTTC. Protein product: CASSLVGSGPSEQYF. V gene TRBV5-1 combines with J gene TRBJ2-7; a weak D match, TRBD2 (6 bases). This CDR3 is 15 amino acids long. Germline CDR1 is SGHRS and CDR2 is YFSETQ. V dropped 0 bases and J dropped 6 bases, with 16 bases sitting between them.

This chain connects TRBV4-2 to TRBJ1-1; no firm D call. V was shortened by 1 base and J by 11 bases, with 8 bases between the two germline ends. The CDR3 extends over 11 amino acids. Germline loops: CDR1 LGHNA, CDR2 YNFKEQ. DNA of the CDR3: TGTGCCAGCAGCCAAGGGAGGGAGGCTTTCTTT. This sequence encodes CASSQGREAFF.

The chain uses TRBV27 and TRBJ1-5; tentative D call: TRBD1 (6 bases). Germline values: CDR1 MNHEY, CDR2 SMNVEV (reference sequence). The CDR3 sequence is 14 residues long. Trimming took off 2 bases at V and 7 bases at J, with 12 bases between the two ends. CDR3: CASSLAGVDQPQHF. CDR3 in DNA: TGTGCCAGCAGTTTAGCAGGGGTGGACCAGCCCCAGCATTTT.

The V and J genes are TRBV6-1 and TRBJ2-7; no clear D. The CDR3 runs 13 residues. The germline V gene has CDR1 MNHNS and CDR2 SASEGT. V lost 1 base and J lost 4, with 8 bases in between. The CDR3 reads CASSEETSYEQYF. CDR3 bases: TGTGCCAGCAGTGAAGAAACATCGTACGAGCAGTACTTC.

The chain couples TRBV29-1 to TRBJ1-2; the match to TRBD1 covers 7 bases. The CDR3 is made up of 13 amino acids. J lost 8 bases, V lost 5 bases, and 11 bases had no gene match. Germline V lookup: CDR1 SQVTM, CDR2 ANQGSEA. The CDR3 here is CSVHLGGLDGYTF. For the CDR3, the DNA is TGCAGCGTTCACCTAGGGGGCCTTGACGGCTACACCTTC.

This clone was counted many times. V is TRBV14 and J is TRBJ2-7; TRBD2 agrees at 7 bases. The CDR3 covers 15 residues. Germline V gives CDR1 SGHDN, CDR2 FVKESK. V shed 4 bases, J shed 5 bases, and the junction held 11 bases outside the gene matches. CDR3 region: CASSPWASGTNEQYF. CDR3 nucleotides: TGTGCCAGCAGCCCCTGGGCTAGCGGAACTAACGAGCAGTACTTC. The complete variable domain, with remaining parts taken from reference TRBV14 and TRBJ2-7, reads EAGVTQFPSHSVIEKGQTVTLRCDPISGHDNLYWYRRVMGKEIKFLLHFVKESKQDESGMPNNRFLAERTGGTYSTLKVQPAELEDSGVYFCASSPWASGTNEQYFGPGTRLTVT.

The genes are TRBV7-9 and TRBJ2-5, with D possibly TRBD1 on 5 matching bases. The DNA end favors TRBJ2-7, so the J call may be wrong. There are 12 residues in the CDR3. Germline values: CDR1 SEHNR, CDR2 FQNEAQ (reference sequence). Written as DNA, the CDR3 is TGTGCCAGCAGCCAGGGCACCTACGAGCAGTACTTC. It specifies CASSQGTYEQYF.

The chain uses TRBV7-9 and TRBJ2-6; D is unclear. CDR1 SEHNR and CDR2 FQNEAQ come from the germline V gene (reference sequence). The CDR3 covers 15 residues. V lost 1 base and J 0 bases, leaving 4 bases between the germline ends. In nucleotides, the CDR3 is TGTGCCAGCAGCTTAGGCAGCTCTGGGGCCAACGTCCTGACTTTC. Translated, it gives CASSLGSSGANVLTF.

In this sample, this clone turned up a few times. V usage is TRBV7-9 and J usage is TRBJ1-2; TRBD1 aligns across 9 bases. Unmatched junction bases numbered 8, after V lost 4 bases and J lost 8 bases. Germline CDR1 reads SEHNR; CDR2 reads FQNEAQ (reference sequence). There are 14 residues in the CDR3. The chain's CDR3 is CASSSTGTGFGYTF. The DNA of the CDR3 is TGTGCCAGCAGCTCGACCGGGACAGGGTTCGGCTACACCTTC.

The chain is built from TRBV13 and TRBJ2-7, with D maybe TRBD1 (6 bases). Trimming stripped 4 bases from V and 2 bases from J, with 12 bases between. Germline-derived CDR1 and CDR2 are PRHDT and FYEKMQ (reference sequence). The CDR3 runs 14 residues. CDR3 bases: TGTGCCAGCAGCTCAGGGGCAACAGCCTACGAGCAGTACTTC. Translating gives CASSSGATAYEQYF.

The gene calls are TRBV14 and TRBJ1-2, with TRBD1 matching over 7 bases. CDR1 and CDR2 from the germline V gene are SGHDN and FVKESK. J was trimmed by 2 bases and V by 8 bases; bases with no gene match: 2. This CDR3 comprises 12 residues. CDR3 nucleotides: TGTGCCAGCGGGACAGTAAACTATGGCTACACCTTC. Protein product: CASGTVNYGYTF.

This clone has a single count. The J gene is TRBJ2-6, the V gene TRBV11-2; TRBD2 aligns across 13 bases. Germline CDR1 reads SGHAT; CDR2 reads FQNNGV. The CDR3 loop spans 19 amino acids. V was pared by 4 bases and J by 1 base, with 7 bases of the junction left unmatched. This CDR3 reads CASSSGWTSGSSGANVLTF. The CDR3 nucleotides are TGTGCCAGCAGCTCGGGGTGGACTAGCGGGAGTTCTGGGGCCAACGTCCTGACTTTC.

This clone has a handful of counts. The chain has TRBV5-8 and TRBJ2-1, with D possibly being TRBD2 (6 bases). V lost 5 bases to trimming and J lost 1 base, with 19 bases between them. Germline lookup yields CDR1 SGHTS and CDR2 YDEGEE. This CDR3 contains 17 residues. This CDR3 reads CASSLPPGVLSYNEQFF. The CDR3 DNA reads as TGTGCCAGCAGTCTGCCCCCGGGAGTTCTATCCTACAATGAGCAGTTCTTC. The entire variable domain, with the rest obtained from reference TRBV5-8 and TRBJ2-1, is as follows: EAGVTQSPTHLIKTRGQQATLRCSPISGHTSVYWYQQALGLGLQFLLWYDEGEERNRGNFPPRFSGRQFPNYSSELNVNALELEDSALYLCASSLPPGVLSYNEQFFGPGTRLTVL.

V and J are TRBV9 and TRBJ2-7; 8 positions agree with TRBD2. This CDR3 region has 13 residues. CDR1 and CDR2 from the germline V gene are SGDLS and YYNGEE. V trimming: 5 bases; J trimming: 3 bases; junction bases outside the gene matches: 4. CDR3 in DNA: TGTGCCAGCAGTGAGCGGGGGCTCTACGAGCAGTACTTC. Encoded protein: CASSERGLYEQYF.

This sequence joins TRBV2 and TRBJ2-7; the D is unclear. The germline V and J ends were trimmed by 2 bases and 6 bases, with 8 bases remaining between them. In germline, CDR1 is SNHLY, CDR2 FYNNEI. The CDR3 is 12 residues long. CDR3 coding DNA: TGTGCCAGCAGTGAAACGGTCTCCGAGCAGTACTTC. Encoded protein: CASSETVSEQYF.

This clone was seen only a few times. The chain joins TRBV28 to TRBJ1-5; 7 bases match TRBD1. J lost 2 bases, V lost 6 bases, and 10 bases had no gene match. The CDR3 consists of 16 residues. Germline V gene sequence: CDR1 MDHEN, CDR2 SYDVKM. CDR3 nucleotide sequence: TGTGCCAGCAGGCTCTACAGGGGAACAGGCAATCAGCCCCAGCATTTT. It encodes CASRLYRGTGNQPQHF.

V usage is TRBV11-3 and J usage is TRBJ2-7; 7 bases line up with TRBD1. The J segment lost 7 bases and the V segment lost 4 bases, leaving 10 bases of the junction unmatched. CDR1 is SGHNT and CDR2 is YENEEA in the germline V gene. The CDR3 is 14 amino acids. The CDR3 loop is CASSSRHRGEEQYF. The CDR3 bases are TGTGCCAGCAGCTCCCGTCACAGGGGCGAGGAGCAGTACTTC.

The chain employs TRBV2 and TRBJ1-5, with 7 bases lining up with TRBD1. CDR3 length: 15 residues. Per germline, CDR1 SNHLY and CDR2 FYNNEI. Trimming cost V 3 bases and J 4 bases; bases outside gene matches: 6. This CDR3 is CASSEGQNFNQPQHF. CDR3 DNA: TGTGCCAGCAGTGAGGGACAGAATTTTAATCAGCCCCAGCATTTT.